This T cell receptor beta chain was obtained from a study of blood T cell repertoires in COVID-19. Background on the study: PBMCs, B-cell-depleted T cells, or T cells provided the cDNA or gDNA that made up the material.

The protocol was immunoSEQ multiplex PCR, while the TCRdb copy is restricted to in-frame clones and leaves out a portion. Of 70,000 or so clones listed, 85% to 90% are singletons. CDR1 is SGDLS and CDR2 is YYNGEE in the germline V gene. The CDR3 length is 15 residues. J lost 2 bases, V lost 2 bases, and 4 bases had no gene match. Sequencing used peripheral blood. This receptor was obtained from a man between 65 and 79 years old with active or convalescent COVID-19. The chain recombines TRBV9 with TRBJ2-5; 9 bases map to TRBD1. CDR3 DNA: TGTGCCAGCAGCGTGACAGGGGGGGGTCAAGAGACCCAGTACTTC. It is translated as CASSVTGGGQETQYF.